The 13 T cell receptor beta chains presented below share a single source sample, sequenced in a study of T cells after yellow fever vaccination. TCRdb re-analysed the 5' RACE reads in MiXCR, keeping a single row per CDR3 protein. The sample includes about 300,000 distinct CDR3 sequences, approximately 10% of them seen just once. Sample: CD4+ T cells sorted from PBMCs, taken 5 days after the yellow fever booster vaccination. Receptor source: a young man who received the YFV17D yellow fever vaccine.

The rearrangement uses TRBV7-9 and TRBJ1-3; perhaps TRBD1 as D (6 bases). The CDR3 has 17 amino acids. The ends were cut back, 3 bases at V and 3 bases at J, with 18 bases in the middle. Germline CDR1 and CDR2: SEHNR and FQNEAQ (reference sequence). CDR3 amino acids: CASSFGVGGPSGNTIYF. CDR3 in DNA: TGTGCCAGCAGCTTCGGAGTCGGGGGCCCGAGTGGAAACACCATATATTTT.

This rearrangement joins TRBV5-1 to TRBJ2-1; D may match TRBD1 or TRBD2 (5 bases each). The germline CDR1 and CDR2 sequences are SGHRS and YFSETQ. Between the trimmed V and J ends, which lost 4 bases and 7 bases, there was a span of 15 bases. The CDR3 contains 14 residues. CDR3 DNA sequence: TGCGCCAGCAGCCCTGGGACGAGCTATAATGAGCAGTTCTTC. This codes for CASSPGTSYNEQFF.

The chain uses TRBV20-1 and TRBJ2-5; 8 positions match TRBD2. After removal of 6 bases from V and 5 bases from J, the junction contained 14 bases not matched to a gene. CDR1 is DFQATT, CDR2 SNEGSKA, per germline (reference sequence). This CDR3 is built from 15 residues. CDR3 DNA: TGCAGTGCCACTTCCGGGGGGGCGGGTTATGAGACCCAGTACTTC. Translated: CSATSGGAGYETQYF.

This clonotype was seen many times. The J gene is TRBJ2-1, the V gene TRBV21-1; no check of the table's D call, TRBD1, against the DNA was made. TRBV21-1 corresponds to a pseudogene. The CDR3 length is 16 residues. CDR3 sequence (DNA): TGTGCCAGCAAGACCGTAGAAACAGGGGGTTACAATGAGCAGTTCTTC. Translating it yields CASKTVETGGYNEQFF.

J is TRBJ2-2 and V is TRBV5-4; tentative D call: TRBD1 (5 bases). The length of the CDR3 is 15 residues. The germline V gene has CDR1 SGHNT and CDR2 YYREEE (reference sequence). V lost 2 bases, J lost 4 bases, and 12 bases lay in between. The CDR3 is CASSFGSDTTGELFF. CDR3 in DNA: TGTGCCAGCAGCTTTGGTTCGGACACCACCGGGGAGCTGTTTTTT.

J is TRBJ2-1 and V is TRBV5-1; D is possibly TRBD1 (6 bases). This CDR3 region has 16 residues. V shed 4 bases and J shed 7 bases, with 21 bases lying between them. The germline CDR1 and CDR2 sequences are SGHRS and YFSETQ. CDR3 in amino acids: CASSLTTGALQNEQFF. The CDR3 nucleotides are TGCGCCAGCAGCCTCACGACAGGAGCGCTACAGAATGAGCAGTTCTTC. Together with reference TRBV5-1 and TRBJ2-1, the CDR3 gives the full variable domain: KAGVTQTPRYLIKTRGQQVTLSCSPISGHRSVSWYQQTPGQGLQFLFEYFSETQRNKGNFPGRFSGRQFSNSRSEMNVSTLELGDSALYLCASSLTTGALQNEQFFGPGTRLTVL.

This clonotype was observed many times. V usage is TRBV4-3 and J usage is TRBJ1-2; D gene uncertain. Between the trimmed V and J ends, which lost 0 bases and 3 bases, there was a span of 20 bases. Germline CDR1 reads LGHNA; CDR2 reads YSLEER. There are 18 residues in the CDR3. The CDR3 spells CASSQDIGSPKVDYGYTF. The CDR3 region has the DNA TGCGCCAGCAGCCAAGATATTGGCAGCCCAAAAGTTGACTATGGCTACACCTTC.

The chain employs TRBV7-2 and TRBJ1-6; a possible D gene is TRBD1 (5 bases). Between the trimmed V and J ends, which lost 2 bases and 6 bases, there was a span of 14 bases. This CDR3 is 16 amino acids long. Per germline, CDR1 SGHTA and CDR2 FQGNSA. CDR3 nucleotide sequence: TGTGCCAGCAGCTTAAGGTCAGGGAGAGGTAATTCACCCCTCCACTTT. Translation gives CASSLRSGRGNSPLHF.

There are a few counts of this clonotype. This chain joins TRBV5-6 and TRBJ2-7, with TRBD1 identical over 11 bases. J gave up 0 bases and V 0 bases, and 8 bases lay outside the gene matches. The CDR3 is made up of 18 amino acids. From germline, CDR1 is SGHDT and CDR2 YYEEEE. The CDR3 DNA follows: TGTGCCAGCAGCTTGGTGTGGTCGGGACAGGGGGACTCCTACGAGCAGTACGTC. It codes for CASSLVWSGQGDSYEQYV.

This clonotype was found a few times. This sequence joins TRBV6-2 or TRBV6-3 and TRBJ2-1; no clear D. V lost 7 bases and J lost 9, with 16 bases in between. Germline V CDR1 and CDR2: MNHEY, SVGEGT. The CDR3 sequence is 13 residues long. The CDR3 DNA reads TGTGCCAGCACGATGGGGTTTGTCCGTGAGCAGTTCTTC. Translation: CASTMGFVREQFF.

This chain links TRBV10-3 with TRBJ1-6; TRBD1 matches at 9 bases. From germline, CDR1 is ENHRY and CDR2 SYGVKD. This CDR3 spans 16 amino acids. V trimming: 6 bases; J trimming: 7 bases; junction bases outside the gene matches: 10. In nucleotides, the CDR3 is TGTGCCATCAGCATAGGACAGGGGATTGGAAATTCACCCCTCCACTTT. It specifies CAISIGQGIGNSPLHF.

The rearrangement uses TRBV20-1 and TRBJ1-6; weak D call: TRBD1 (5 bases). V shed 2 bases and J shed 9 bases, with 8 bases lying between them. Germline V CDR1 and CDR2: DFQATT, SNEGSKA (reference sequence). The CDR3 runs 12 residues. Here the CDR3 DNA reads TGCAGTGCTAGACTTGGGGGTTCACCCCTCCACTTT. The encoded protein is CSARLGGSPLHF.

This clonotype was found a few times. J is TRBJ2-4 and V is TRBV6-5; 7 positions agree with TRBD1. The ends lost 2 bases at V and 3 bases at J; junction bases unmatched: 4. The CDR3 runs 15 residues. Germline V gene data show CDR1 as MNHEY and CDR2 as SVGAGI. The CDR3 DNA reads TGTGCCAGCAGTTACAGGGGGCCCGGCAAAAACATTCAGTACTTC. It codes for CASSYRGPGKNIQYF.